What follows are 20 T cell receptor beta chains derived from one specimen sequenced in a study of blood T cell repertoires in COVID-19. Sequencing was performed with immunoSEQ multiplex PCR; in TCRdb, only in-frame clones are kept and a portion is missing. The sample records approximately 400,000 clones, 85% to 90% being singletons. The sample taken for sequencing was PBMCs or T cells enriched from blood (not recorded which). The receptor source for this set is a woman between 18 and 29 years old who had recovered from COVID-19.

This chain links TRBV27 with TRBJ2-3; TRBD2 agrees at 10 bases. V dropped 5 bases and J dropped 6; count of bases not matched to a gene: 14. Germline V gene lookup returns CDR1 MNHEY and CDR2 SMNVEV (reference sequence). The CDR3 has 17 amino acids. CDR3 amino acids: CASSPRRSGGAKDTQYF. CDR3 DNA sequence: TGTGCCAGCAGTCCCCGCCGGAGCGGGGGGGCCAAGGATACGCAGTATTTT.

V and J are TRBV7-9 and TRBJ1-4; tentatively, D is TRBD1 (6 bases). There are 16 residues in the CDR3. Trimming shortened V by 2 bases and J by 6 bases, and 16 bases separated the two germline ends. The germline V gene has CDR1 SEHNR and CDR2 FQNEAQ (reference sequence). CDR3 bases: TGTGCCAGCAGCTTAAAGGACAGCCTAGGGGATGAAAAACTGTTTTTT. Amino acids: CASSLKDSLGDEKLFF.

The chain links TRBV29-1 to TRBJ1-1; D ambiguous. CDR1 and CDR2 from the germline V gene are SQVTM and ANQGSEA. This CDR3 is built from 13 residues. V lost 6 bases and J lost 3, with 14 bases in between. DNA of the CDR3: TGCAGCGTCGCTCACACTCGGGACACTGAAGCTTTCTTT. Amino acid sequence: CSVAHTRDTEAFF.

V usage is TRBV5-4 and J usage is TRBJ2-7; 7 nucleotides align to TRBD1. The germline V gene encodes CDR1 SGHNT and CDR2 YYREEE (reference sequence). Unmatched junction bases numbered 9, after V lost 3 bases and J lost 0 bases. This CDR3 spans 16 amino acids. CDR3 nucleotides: TGTGCCAGCAGCTGGAACCCGGGACAGAGCTCCTACGAGCAGTACTTC. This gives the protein CASSWNPGQSSYEQYF.

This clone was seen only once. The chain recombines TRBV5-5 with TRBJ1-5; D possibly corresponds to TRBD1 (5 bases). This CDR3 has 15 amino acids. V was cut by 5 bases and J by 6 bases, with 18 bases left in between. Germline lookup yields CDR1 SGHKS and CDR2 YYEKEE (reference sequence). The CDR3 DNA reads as TGTGCCAGCAGTCCGCGGGGGTTCTCGGGTCAGCCCCAGCATTTT. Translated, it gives CASSPRGFSGQPQHF.

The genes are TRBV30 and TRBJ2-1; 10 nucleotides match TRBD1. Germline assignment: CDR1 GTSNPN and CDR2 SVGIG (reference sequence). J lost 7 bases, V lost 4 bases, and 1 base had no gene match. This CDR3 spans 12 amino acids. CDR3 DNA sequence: TGTGCCTGGACGGACAGGGGGAATGAGCAGTTCTTC. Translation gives CAWTDRGNEQFF.

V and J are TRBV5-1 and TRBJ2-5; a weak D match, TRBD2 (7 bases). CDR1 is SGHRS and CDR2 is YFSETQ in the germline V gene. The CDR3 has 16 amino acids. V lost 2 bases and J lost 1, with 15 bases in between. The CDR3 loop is CASSFSPGGIQETQYF. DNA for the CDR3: TGCGCCAGCAGCTTCTCCCCGGGGGGCATCCAAGAGACCCAGTACTTC.

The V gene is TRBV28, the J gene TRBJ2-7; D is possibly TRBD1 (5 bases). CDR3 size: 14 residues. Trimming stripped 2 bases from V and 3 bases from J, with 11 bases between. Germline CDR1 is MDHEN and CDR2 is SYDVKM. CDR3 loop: CASSLTTDLYEQYF. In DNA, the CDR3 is TGTGCCAGCAGTTTAACGACAGACCTCTACGAGCAGTACTTC.

CDR3 in amino acids: CASSANGELFF. As DNA, the CDR3 is TGTGCCAGCAGCGCTAACGGGGAGCTGTTTTTT. The rearrangement uses TRBV11-3 and TRBJ2-2; D remains unclear. The germline CDR1 and CDR2 sequences are SGHNT and YENEEA. This CDR3 has 11 residues. Trimming removed 5 bases from V and 7 bases from J, with 5 bases in between.

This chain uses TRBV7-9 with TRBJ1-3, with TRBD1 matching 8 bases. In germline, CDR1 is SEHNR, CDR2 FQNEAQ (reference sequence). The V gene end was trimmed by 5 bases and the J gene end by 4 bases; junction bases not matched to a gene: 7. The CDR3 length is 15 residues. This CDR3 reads CASSLTGDNGNTIYF. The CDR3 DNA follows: TGTGCCAGCAGCCTGACAGGGGATAACGGAAACACCATATATTTT.

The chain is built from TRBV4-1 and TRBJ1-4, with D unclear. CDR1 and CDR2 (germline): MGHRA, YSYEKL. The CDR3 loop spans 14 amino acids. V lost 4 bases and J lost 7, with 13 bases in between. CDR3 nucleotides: TGCGCCAGCAGCCCTGTGGCCTTTCCTGAAAAACTGTTTTTT. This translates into CASSPVAFPEKLFF.

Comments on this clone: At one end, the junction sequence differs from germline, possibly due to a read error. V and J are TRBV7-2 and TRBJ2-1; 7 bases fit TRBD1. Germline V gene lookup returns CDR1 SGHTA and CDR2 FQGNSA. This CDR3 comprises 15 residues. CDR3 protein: CASSLGGGSSNEQFF. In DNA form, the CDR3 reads TGTGCCAGCAGCTTAGGAGGGGGCTCCTCCAATGAGCAGTTCTTC.

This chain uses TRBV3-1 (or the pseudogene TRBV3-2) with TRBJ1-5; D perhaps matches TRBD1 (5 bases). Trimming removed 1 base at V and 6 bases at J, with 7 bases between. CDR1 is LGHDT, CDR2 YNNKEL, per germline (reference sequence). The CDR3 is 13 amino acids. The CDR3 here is CASSQAGLQPQHF. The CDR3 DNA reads TGTGCCAGCAGCCAAGCAGGGCTTCAGCCCCAGCATTTT.

The CDR3 DNA is TGTGCCGGGTGGACAGGGGAAGGAGTAGAGGAGCAGTTCTTC. It specifies CAGWTGEGVEEQFF. The chain is built from TRBV6-5 and TRBJ2-1, with 9 bases fitting TRBD1. The CDR3 contains 14 residues. V shed 11 bases, J shed 10 bases, and the junction held 15 bases outside the gene matches. The germline gives CDR1 MNHEY, CDR2 SVGAGI.

The CDR3 region is CASSHRDRARGYTF. CDR3 bases: TGCGCCAGCAGCCATAGAGACAGGGCAAGGGGCTACACCTTC. The chain couples TRBV4-3 to TRBJ1-2; 7 nucleotides agree with TRBD1. Germline V gives CDR1 LGHNA, CDR2 YSLEER. V shed 3 bases, J shed 8 bases, and the junction held 9 bases outside the gene matches. The CDR3 runs to 14 residues.

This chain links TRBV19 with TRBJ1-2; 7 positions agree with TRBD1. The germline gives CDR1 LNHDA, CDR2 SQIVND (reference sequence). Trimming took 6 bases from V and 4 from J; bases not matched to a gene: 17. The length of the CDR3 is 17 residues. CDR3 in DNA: TGTGCCAGTAGATACACATCACAGGGGACGGGACTCTATGGCTACACCTTC. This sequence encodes CASRYTSQGTGLYGYTF. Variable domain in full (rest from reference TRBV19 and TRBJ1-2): DGGITQSPKYLFRKEGQNVTLSCEQNLNHDAMYWYRQDPGQGLRLIYYSQIVNDFQKGDIAEGYSVSREKKESFPLTVTSAQKNPTAFYLCASRYTSQGTGLYGYTFGSGTRLTVV.

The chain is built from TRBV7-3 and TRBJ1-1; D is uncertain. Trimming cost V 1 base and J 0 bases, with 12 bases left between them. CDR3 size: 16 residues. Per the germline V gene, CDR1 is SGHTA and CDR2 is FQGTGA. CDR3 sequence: CASSLNPGDMNTEAFF. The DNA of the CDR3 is TGTGCCAGCAGCTTAAACCCGGGAGACATGAACACTGAAGCTTTCTTT.

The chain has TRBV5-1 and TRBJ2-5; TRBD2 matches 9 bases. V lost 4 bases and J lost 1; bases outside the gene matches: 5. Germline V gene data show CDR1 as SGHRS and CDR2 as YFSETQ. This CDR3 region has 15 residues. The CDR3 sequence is CASSRGSGGQETQYF. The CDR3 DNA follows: TGCGCCAGCAGCCGCGGTAGCGGGGGCCAAGAGACCCAGTACTTC.

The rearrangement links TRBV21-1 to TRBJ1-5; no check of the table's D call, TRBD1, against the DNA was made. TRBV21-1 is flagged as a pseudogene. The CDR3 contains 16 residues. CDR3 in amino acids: CASSIRHRGGGQPQHF. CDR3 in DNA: TGTGCCAGCAGCATTCGCCACAGGGGAGGTGGACAGCCCCAGCATTTT.

The DNA of the CDR3 is TGTGCCAGCAGCCCTTGGGGACAGGGGAACACCGGGGAGCTGTTTTTT. It encodes CASSPWGQGNTGELFF. This chain links TRBV7-9 with TRBJ2-2; 9 bases align to TRBD1. This CDR3 is 16 amino acids long. After removal of 5 bases from V and 1 base from J, the junction contained 5 bases not matched to a gene. The germline gives CDR1 SEHNR, CDR2 FQNEAQ (reference sequence).